Listed here are 19 T cell receptor beta chains from one sample, sequenced in a study of blood T cell repertoires in COVID-19. Measured with immunoSEQ multiplex PCR; TCRdb has only the in-frame clones, and not every one. The data hold approximately 180,000 clones, with around 84% observed a single time. The specimen sequenced was PBMCs or T cells enriched from blood (not recorded which). The source is a man aged 45 to 65 who had recovered from COVID-19.

This clone was observed a few times. The CDR3 sequence: CAWSLGQGSYGYTF. Here the CDR3 DNA reads TGTGCCTGGAGTCTTGGTCAGGGCTCCTATGGCTACACCTTC. The chain is built from TRBV30 and TRBJ1-2; a possible D gene is TRBD1 (5 bases). The CDR3 length is 14 residues. The V and J ends lost 2 bases and 4 bases respectively, with 14 bases between them. CDR1 and CDR2 (germline): GTSNPN, SVGIG (reference sequence).

The V gene is TRBV7-2, the J gene TRBJ2-3; D is unresolved. Germline lookup yields CDR1 SGHTA and CDR2 FQGNSA. The CDR3 spans 13 residues. V was shortened by 0 bases and J by 2 bases, with 3 bases between the two germline ends. The chain's CDR3 is CASSLAHTDTQYF. The CDR3 DNA reads TGTGCCAGCAGCTTAGCCCACACAGATACGCAGTATTTT. Based on the CDR3 plus reference TRBV7-2 and TRBJ2-3, the full variable domain is GAGVSQSPSNKVTEKGKDVELRCDPISGHTALYWYRQSLGQGLEFLIYFQGNSAPDKSGLPSDRFSAERTGGSVSTLTIQRTQQEDSAVYLCASSLAHTDTQYFGPGTRLTVL.

V usage is TRBV7-3 and J usage is TRBJ2-5; the match to TRBD1 covers 8 bases. Germline V gene lookup returns CDR1 SGHTA and CDR2 FQGTGA. V was pared by 0 bases and J by 5 bases, with 5 bases of the junction left unmatched. CDR3 length: 15 amino acids. CDR3 bases: TGTGCCAGCAGCTTAACTCCAGGGGGCTATGAGACCCAGTACTTC. Translation: CASSLTPGGYETQYF.

This chain joins TRBV3-1 (or the pseudogene TRBV3-2) and TRBJ2-5; D is unresolved. The germline CDR1 and CDR2 sequences are LGHDT and YNNKEL (reference sequence). The CDR3 spans 10 residues. V gave up 3 bases and J gave up 14 bases, with 10 bases separating them. The CDR3 bases are TGTGCCAGCAGCCAGGTCGGAGTTTACTTC. Translating it yields CASSQVGVYF.

This clone has a single count. This sequence joins TRBV19 and TRBJ1-5; 8 nucleotides align to TRBD1. This CDR3 contains 16 residues. The V and J ends lost 4 bases and 2 bases, in that order; junction bases with no gene match: 7. Germline V gene sequence: CDR1 LNHDA, CDR2 SQIVND (reference sequence). The CDR3 DNA reads as TGTGCCAGTAGTACACAGGGGGGAAGCGGCAATCAGCCCCAGCATTTT. Translation: CASSTQGGSGNQPQHF. Full variable domain (missing parts from reference TRBV19 and TRBJ1-5): DGGITQSPKYLFRKEGQNVTLSCEQNLNHDAMYWYRQDPGQGLRLIYYSQIVNDFQKGDIAEGYSVSREKKESFPLTVTSAQKNPTAFYLCASSTQGGSGNQPQHFGDGTRLSIL.

This clone was seen more than once but under ten times. The CDR3 here is CASSLEGQGLSPLHF. In DNA, the CDR3 is TGCGCCAGCAGCTTGGAGGGACAGGGCTTGTCACCCCTCCACTTT. The rearrangement uses TRBV5-1 and TRBJ1-6; 9 bases are shared with TRBD1. The CDR3 is 15 amino acids. Germline loops: CDR1 SGHRS, CDR2 YFSETQ. J gave up 10 bases and V 0 bases, and 5 bases lay outside the gene matches.

This clone has a handful of counts. The chain combines TRBV2 with TRBJ1-5; D may be TRBD1 (6 bases). Trimming took off 10 bases at V and 4 bases at J, with 14 bases between the two ends. The CDR3 spans 13 residues. CDR1 is SNHLY, CDR2 FYNNEI, per germline. CDR3 protein: CANPTGSNQPQHF. CDR3 DNA sequence: TGTGCCAACCCGACAGGTTCAAATCAGCCCCAGCATTTT.

The chain employs TRBV25-1 and TRBJ2-7; a possible D gene is TRBD2 (7 bases). The germline V and J ends were trimmed by 7 bases and 6 bases, with 16 bases remaining between them. This CDR3 has 13 residues. CDR1 MGHDK and CDR2 SYGVNS come from the germline V gene. CDR3: CASTKGGGTEQYF. As DNA, the CDR3 is TGTGCCAGCACCAAAGGGGGAGGGACCGAGCAGTACTTC.

The rearrangement uses TRBV4-1 and TRBJ1-2; D uncertain. CDR3 length equals 16 residues. CDR1 is MGHRA and CDR2 is YSYEKL in the germline V gene. The germline V and J ends were trimmed by 0 bases and 0 bases, with 11 bases remaining between them. CDR3 residues: CASSQEAGLANYGYTF. The DNA of the CDR3 is TGCGCCAGCAGCCAAGAAGCAGGACTAGCTAACTATGGCTACACCTTC.

This chain links TRBV7-9 with TRBJ2-1, with unresolved D. Germline lookup yields CDR1 SEHNR and CDR2 FQNEAQ (reference sequence). The V and J ends lost 2 bases and 8 bases respectively, with 4 bases between them. The CDR3 has 11 residues. Here the CDR3 reads CASSLSYEQFF. The CDR3 region has the DNA TGTGCCAGCAGCTTAAGCTATGAGCAGTTCTTC.

The CDR3 is CAITSTDTQYF. CDR3 DNA: TGTGCCATCACAAGCACAGATACGCAGTATTTT. This rearrangement joins TRBV10-3 to TRBJ2-3, with D unclear. CDR3 length: 11 amino acids. The germline V gene encodes CDR1 ENHRY and CDR2 SYGVKD. V was pared by 7 bases and J by 0 bases, with 2 bases between.

With respect to this clone: The junction does not match germline at one end; this may be a read error. J is TRBJ2-5 and V is TRBV7-7; D is possibly TRBD1 (6 bases). The CDR3 totals 16 residues. Germline V gene lookup returns CDR1 SSHAT and CDR2 FNYEAQ (reference sequence). As DNA, the CDR3 is TGTGCTAGCAGCCACAGGGCGGCTAAAGGGATGGAGACCCAGTACTTC. Translated, it gives CASSHRAAKGMETQYF.

This chain connects TRBV25-1 to TRBJ2-7; D not resolved. CDR1 and CDR2 from the germline V gene are MGHDK and SYGVNS. V was pared by 3 bases and J by 2 bases, with 5 bases between. This CDR3 has 12 amino acids. CDR3 residues: CASSDFPYEQYF. Written as DNA, the CDR3 is TGTGCCAGCAGTGACTTCCCCTACGAGCAGTACTTC.

The chain uses TRBV9 and TRBJ2-2; 9 bases align to TRBD2. CDR3 size: 18 residues. V gave up 0 bases and J gave up 4 bases; unmatched junction bases: 10. In germline, CDR1 is SGDLS, CDR2 YYNGEE. The CDR3 loop reads CASSVGPSGAASTGELFF. In DNA, the CDR3 is TGTGCCAGCAGCGTAGGTCCTAGCGGGGCAGCGAGCACCGGGGAGCTGTTTTTT.

This clone was observed a handful of times. This chain links TRBV18 with TRBJ2-2; weak D call: TRBD1 (5 bases). With 0 bases removed from V and 1 base from J, the gap between germline ends came to 9 bases. The CDR3 spans 16 residues. Germline V CDR1 and CDR2: KGHSH, LQKENI. CDR3 DNA: TGTGCCAGCTCACCACCGTCAGGGCTGAACACCGGGGAGCTGTTTTTT. It yields the protein CASSPPSGLNTGELFF.

The genes are TRBV4-1 and TRBJ1-1; D gene unclear. The CDR3 totals 15 residues. Deletions cut 0 bases from V and 4 bases from J, with 12 bases between. CDR1 and CDR2 from the germline V gene are MGHRA and YSYEKL. In DNA, the CDR3 is TGCGCCAGCAGCCAAGATCTTTTCGGCGGCACTGAAGCTTTCTTT. Translation gives CASSQDLFGGTEAFF.

V and J are TRBV10-2 and TRBJ2-5; TRBD1 matches at 7 bases. Germline V gives CDR1 WSHSY, CDR2 SAAADI. V gave up 4 bases and J gave up 2 bases; unmatched junction bases: 7. The CDR3 sequence is 15 residues long. The CDR3 DNA follows: TGCGCCAGCAGTGGGCCCGGGACAGAACAAGAGACCCAGTACTTC. Amino acids: CASSGPGTEQETQYF.

This chain links TRBV7-2 with TRBJ2-4; possibly TRBD2 for D (7 bases). Trimming removed 5 bases from V and 9 bases from J, with 23 bases in between. CDR3 length: 16 amino acids. The V gene's germline CDR1 is SGHTA and CDR2 FQGNSA. The DNA for the CDR3 is TGTGCCAGCAGCAAAGAGGGGAGGGGGGAATTAAGCATTCAGTACTTC. Its translation: CASSKEGRGELSIQYF.

The chain links TRBV2 to TRBJ1-5, with D tentatively TRBD1 (6 bases). The CDR3 extends over 15 amino acids. Trimming cost V 1 base and J 4 bases, with 11 bases left between them. Per germline, CDR1 SNHLY and CDR2 FYNNEI. The chain's CDR3 is CASSEGDTGNQPQHF. As DNA, the CDR3 is TGTGCCAGCAGTGAAGGGGACACGGGAAATCAGCCCCAGCATTTT.